What follows are 19 T cell receptor beta chains derived from one specimen sequenced in a study of blood T cell repertoires in COVID-19. Measured with immunoSEQ multiplex PCR; TCRdb has only the in-frame clones, and not every one. The sample lists roughly 220,000 clones; approximately 83% were seen once. The specimen was peripheral blood. The receptors come from a woman in her fifties or sixties with acute or convalescent COVID-19.

The genes are TRBV9 and TRBJ1-3; tentative D call: TRBD1 (6 bases). V lost 3 bases and J 1 base, leaving 11 bases between the germline ends. The length of the CDR3 is 15 residues. From germline, CDR1 is SGDLS and CDR2 YYNGEE. In DNA, the CDR3 is TGTGCCAGCAGCGGGACAGTGTTATCTGGAAACACCATATATTTT. The encoded protein is CASSGTVLSGNTIYF. The full variable domain, completed using reference TRBV9 and TRBJ1-3, is DSGVTQTPKHLITATGQRVTLRCSPRSGDLSVYWYQQSLDQGLQFLIQYYNGEERAKGNILERFSAQQFPDLHSELNLSSLELGDSALYFCASSGTVLSGNTIYFGEGSWLTVV.

J is TRBJ1-2 and V is TRBV10-3; TRBD1 matches 7 bases. The CDR3 contains 13 residues. After removal of 8 bases from V and 4 bases from J, the junction contained 7 bases not matched to a gene. CDR1 is ENHRY and CDR2 is SYGVKD in the germline V gene. CDR3 sequence (DNA): TGTGCCATCGGAAGGGGGCTGATCTATGGCTACACCTTC. Amino acids: CAIGRGLIYGYTF.

The chain couples TRBV27 to TRBJ1-6; 7 nucleotides agree with TRBD1. The length of the CDR3 is 15 residues. With 6 bases clipped from V and 7 bases from J, the junction kept 9 bases outside the gene matches. Germline V CDR1 and CDR2: MNHEY, SMNVEV (reference sequence). The CDR3 loop is CASSPTDRLNSPLHF. CDR3 nucleotides: TGTGCCAGCAGCCCAACGGACAGGCTAAATTCACCCCTCCACTTT.

V is TRBV24-1 and J is TRBJ1-1, with TRBD1 identical over 12 bases. V shed 9 bases, J shed 3 bases, and the junction held 28 bases outside the gene matches. CDR1 is KGHDR, CDR2 SFDVKD, per germline. The CDR3 length is 22 residues. The CDR3 nucleotides read TGTGCCACCCTACCTTTGAGAATAACCGTCCCGGGACAGGGGGCGGGGGACACTGAAGCTTTCTTT. Translation gives CATLPLRITVPGQGAGDTEAFF.

The chain links TRBV4-2 to TRBJ1-2, with D hard to call. The V end was cut by 1 base, the J end by 3 bases, with 6 bases between. CDR3 length: 13 amino acids. Germline values: CDR1 LGHNA, CDR2 YNFKEQ. The CDR3 nucleotides are TGTGCCAGCAGCCAAGTAACAGACTATGGCTACACCTTC. Its translation is CASSQVTDYGYTF.

Only one count was recorded for this clone. The DNA for the CDR3 is TGTGCCAGCAGCAATCGCGAGACAGGGGGGGGAGGCAACAATCAGCCCCAGCATTTT. It translates to CASSNRETGGGGNNQPQHF. V gene TRBV21-1 combines with J gene TRBJ1-5; the table's D gene call, TRBD1, was not cross checked with the DNA. TRBV21-1 represents a pseudogene. The CDR3 has 19 amino acids.

The rearrangement joins TRBV3-1 (or the pseudogene TRBV3-2) to TRBJ1-2; D is unclear. Germline V gene lookup returns CDR1 LGHDT and CDR2 YNNKEL (reference sequence). The V end lost 4 bases, the J end lost 2 bases, and 5 bases lay between the germline ends. The CDR3 length is 12 residues. The DNA for the CDR3 is TGTGCCAGCAGCCCGGGGAACTATGGCTACACCTTC. This gives the protein CASSPGNYGYTF.

The rearrangement links TRBV28 to TRBJ1-2, with 9 bases identical to TRBD1. After removal of 1 base from V and 5 bases from J, the junction contained 11 bases not matched to a gene. The CDR3 spans 17 residues. Germline CDR1 and CDR2: MDHEN and SYDVKM. CDR3 region: CASSLSGTGTLGYGYTF. DNA for the CDR3: TGTGCCAGCAGTTTATCCGGGACAGGGACTCTCGGTTATGGCTACACCTTC.

As regards this clone: At one boundary the junction diverges from the germline segment, which might be a read error. V gene TRBV28 combines with J gene TRBJ2-3, with 10 bases that match TRBD2. In germline, CDR1 is MDHEN, CDR2 SYDVKM. This CDR3 has 15 residues. CDR3 region: CASRGGGLASDTQYF. CDR3 nucleotides: TGTGCCAGCAGGGGCGGGGGACTAGCGTCAGACACGCAGTATTTT.

This clone was found a few times. This chain uses TRBV2 with TRBJ1-5, with 7 bases fitting TRBD1. The CDR3 has 13 amino acids. Trimming took 6 bases from V and 7 from J; bases not matched to a gene: 6. Per germline, CDR1 SNHLY and CDR2 FYNNEI. The chain's CDR3 is CASRRDSGQPQHF. CDR3 DNA sequence: TGTGCCAGCAGGCGGGACAGTGGGCAGCCCCAGCATTTT.

The rearrangement uses TRBV7-2 and TRBJ1-1; TRBD1 matches at 7 bases. This CDR3 is built from 15 residues. Germline V gives CDR1 SGHTA, CDR2 FQGNSA. J gave up 2 bases and V 3 bases, and 6 bases lay outside the gene matches. The CDR3 bases are TGTGCCAGCAGCTTCAACCCAGGGGGTAACACTGAAGCTTTCTTT. Protein sequence: CASSFNPGGNTEAFF.

The gene calls are TRBV30 and TRBJ1-6, with D hard to call. Germline V lookup: CDR1 GTSNPN, CDR2 SVGIG (reference sequence). V shed 2 bases and J shed 7 bases, with 6 bases lying between them. The CDR3 spans 12 residues. For the CDR3, the DNA is TGTGCCTGGAGTATTCCGAATTCACCCCTCCACTTT. Amino acids: CAWSIPNSPLHF.

This chain joins TRBV3-1 (or the pseudogene TRBV3-2) and TRBJ2-7; TRBD1 matches at 7 bases. Trimming took 4 bases from V and 1 from J; bases not matched to a gene: 4. There are 14 residues in the CDR3. The V gene's germline CDR1 is LGHDT and CDR2 YNNKEL (reference sequence). The CDR3 sequence is CASSPGTVSYEQYF. CDR3 coding DNA: TGTGCCAGCAGCCCCGGGACAGTTTCCTACGAGCAGTACTTC.

This chain joins TRBV5-4 and TRBJ1-4; D unresolved. Germline CDR1 SGHNT, CDR2 YYREEE (reference sequence). This CDR3 contains 15 residues. V was trimmed by 4 bases and J by 6 bases, leaving 16 bases between them. CDR3 protein: CASSRGSSEDEKLFF. Here the CDR3 DNA reads TGTGCCAGCAGCCGAGGGTCCTCGGAGGATGAAAAACTGTTTTTT.

The rearrangement uses TRBV6-4 and TRBJ2-3; TRBD2 aligns across 13 bases. Per the germline V gene, CDR1 is MRHNA and CDR2 is SNTAGT. Unmatched junction bases numbered 1, after V lost 6 bases and J lost 1 base. The CDR3 extends over 15 amino acids. The CDR3 reads CASSGTSGGTDTQYF. The CDR3 region has the DNA TGTGCCAGCAGCGGGACTAGCGGGGGCACAGATACGCAGTATTTT.

This clone occurred a few times. This sample also contains other DNA sequences that code for the same CDR3. The chain links TRBV5-1 to TRBJ2-5; D remains unclear. Germline V gives CDR1 SGHRS, CDR2 YFSETQ. With 4 bases removed from V and 2 bases from J, the gap between germline ends came to 3 bases. The CDR3 is made up of 11 amino acids. The CDR3 protein is CASSQQETQYF. Written as DNA, the CDR3 is TGCGCCAGCAGCCAACAAGAGACCCAGTACTTC.

CDR3 sequence (DNA): TGTGCCAGCAGTGAAGGGGCCAATAATCAGCCCCAGCATTTT. Its translation is CASSEGANNQPQHF. The chain couples TRBV6-1 to TRBJ1-5; D gene ambiguous. Germline V gene data show CDR1 as MNHNS and CDR2 as SASEGT. The V gene lost 1 base and the J gene lost 4 bases, with 8 bases spanning the gap. The length of the CDR3 is 14 residues.

The gene calls are TRBV10-3 and TRBJ1-1, with 7 positions matching TRBD1. The CDR3 loop spans 14 amino acids. Germline loops: CDR1 ENHRY, CDR2 SYGVKD. After removal of 8 bases from V and 1 base from J, the junction contained 7 bases not matched to a gene. The chain's CDR3 is CAIARGTANTEAFF. CDR3 DNA sequence: TGTGCCATCGCCAGGGGGACAGCGAACACTGAAGCTTTCTTT.

This clone was picked up a small number of times. The chain joins TRBV30 to TRBJ1-1; D unclear. The ends were cut back, 4 bases at V and 4 bases at J, with 7 bases in the middle. Germline V gene data show CDR1 as GTSNPN and CDR2 as SVGIG (reference sequence). This CDR3 region has 11 residues. The CDR3, as DNA: TGTGCCTGGACGTTCGGCACTGAAGCTTTCTTT. Its translation: CAWTFGTEAFF.